The 24 T cell receptor beta chains in this list originate from one sample, sequenced in a study of neoadjuvant anti-PD-1 for oral cavity cancer (dated by TCRdb to the early 2020s). Receptors were amplified or captured by the immunoSEQ multiplex PCR assay. This immuneACCESS table, as held by TCRdb, lists in-frame sequences with V and J called but not all clones. Of the missing ones, under half trace to an unresolved V gene in checked studies; the others have no known cause. This sample is represented by approximately 83,000 clones; approximately 80% of them were singletons. The ten largest make up around 3.1% of the sample. The time point tag for this specimen amounts to: before neoadjuvant nivolumab. The material was PBMCs, obtained before nivolumab (anti-PD-1) treatment. The receptors come from a person aged 35 to 85 with oral cavity squamous cell carcinoma.

The chain carries TRBV5-4 and TRBJ1-1, with a weak D call TRBD1 (6 bases). CDR1 is SGHNT, CDR2 YYREEE, per germline (reference sequence). V lost 3 bases and J lost 2, with 14 bases in between. This CDR3 contains 15 residues. CDR3 sequence: CASSWQGSKNTEAFF. The CDR3 region has the DNA TGTGCCAGCAGCTGGCAGGGGAGTAAAAACACTGAAGCTTTCTTT.

The CDR3 nucleotides read TGTGCCAGCTCCCTTTGGGCGGGAGGACGTGATACGCAGTATTTT. Translated, it gives CASSLWAGGRDTQYF. V gene TRBV6-1 combines with J gene TRBJ2-3; the match to TRBD2 covers 8 bases. V lost 8 bases and J lost 6; bases outside the gene matches: 13. Germline CDR1 MNHNS, CDR2 SASEGT. CDR3 length: 15 amino acids.

The rearrangement uses TRBV2 and TRBJ2-1; 9 bases are a match to TRBD1. This CDR3 has 14 amino acids. CDR1 is SNHLY and CDR2 is FYNNEI in the germline V gene. The V gene end was trimmed by 7 bases and the J gene end by 7 bases; junction bases not matched to a gene: 8. For the CDR3, the DNA is TGTGCCAGCAACGGGACAGGGACTATGAATGAGCAGTTCTTC. This sequence encodes CASNGTGTMNEQFF.

This clone was seen once. In nucleotides, the CDR3 is TGTGCCAGCAGCTCAAAGGGGGTTAGCAATCAGCCCCAGCATTTT. Its translation: CASSSKGVSNQPQHF. The V gene is TRBV7-8, the J gene TRBJ1-5; D may be TRBD1 (6 bases). This CDR3 spans 15 amino acids. CDR1 and CDR2 (germline): SGHVS, FQNEAQ. Trimming cost V 4 bases and J 0 bases, with 10 bases left between them.

This chain uses TRBV28 with TRBJ2-7, with D possibly being TRBD2 (5 bases). CDR1 is MDHEN, CDR2 SYDVKM, per germline. The CDR3 runs 14 residues. The V end lost 2 bases, the J end lost 4 bases, and 12 bases lay between the germline ends. The CDR3 here is CASSLIGRGYEQYF. The CDR3 DNA follows: TGTGCCAGCAGTTTAATCGGACGGGGATACGAGCAGTACTTC.

The chain combines TRBV30 with TRBJ2-7; the match to TRBD1 covers 10 bases. The CDR3 totals 16 residues. Trimming took 0 bases from V and 4 from J; bases not matched to a gene: 9. CDR1 and CDR2 (germline): GTSNPN, SVGIG (reference sequence). The CDR3 sequence is CAWSVPLGTGDYEQYF. The CDR3 coding sequence is TGTGCCTGGAGTGTGCCTCTGGGGACAGGGGATTACGAGCAGTACTTC.

The chain combines TRBV5-1 with TRBJ1-1; D is undetermined. V was clipped by 0 bases and J by 4 bases, with 10 bases between them. The CDR3 totals 14 residues. CDR1 and CDR2 from the germline V gene are SGHRS and YFSETQ. The CDR3 spells CASSLVSGSTEAFF. Written as DNA, the CDR3 is TGCGCCAGCAGCTTGGTTTCCGGGAGCACTGAAGCTTTCTTT.

The V call is TRBV5-1, the J call TRBJ1-2; D not certain. This CDR3 spans 15 amino acids. Trimming removed 7 bases from V and 0 bases from J, with 16 bases in between. Germline CDR1 reads SGHRS; CDR2 reads YFSETQ. CDR3 DNA sequence: TGCGCCAGCCATACCTCGGATAGGACTAACTATGGCTACACCTTC. Translated, it gives CASHTSDRTNYGYTF.

The chain joins TRBV28 to TRBJ2-5; tentative D call: TRBD2 (6 bases). The CDR3 sequence is 12 residues long. V lost 0 bases to trimming and J lost 7 bases, with 6 bases between them. From germline, CDR1 is MDHEN and CDR2 SYDVKM. The CDR3 protein is CASSLWGGTQYF. The CDR3 DNA reads as TGTGCCAGCAGTTTATGGGGGGGGACCCAGTACTTC.

This clone is a singleton in its sample. This chain links TRBV5-1 with TRBJ1-2; possible D gene TRBD1, 6 bases. The CDR3 runs 12 residues. V was trimmed by 0 bases and J by 8 bases, leaving 8 bases between them. Germline-derived CDR1 and CDR2 are SGHRS and YFSETQ. The CDR3 region is CASSLDRDGYTF. Here the CDR3 DNA reads TGCGCCAGCAGCTTGGACAGGGACGGCTACACCTTC.

The chain employs TRBV6-6 and TRBJ2-7; TRBD1 agrees at 9 bases. The germline gives CDR1 MNHNY, CDR2 SVGAGI (reference sequence). This CDR3 has 14 amino acids. V was pared by 8 bases and J by 0 bases, with 5 bases of the junction left unmatched. CDR3 protein: CASGGTGYSYEQYF. In DNA, the CDR3 is TGTGCCAGCGGCGGGACAGGGTACTCCTACGAGCAGTACTTC.

This chain links TRBV30 with TRBJ2-6, with D perhaps assigned TRBD1 or TRBD2 (5 bases each). Germline V gives CDR1 GTSNPN, CDR2 SVGIG (reference sequence). This CDR3 has 16 residues. The germline V and J ends were trimmed by 3 bases and 0 bases, with 12 bases remaining between them. The CDR3 region is CAWSRDGFSGANVLTF. CDR3 sequence (DNA): TGTGCCTGGAGCCGGGACGGATTCTCTGGGGCCAACGTCCTGACTTTC.

This clone was seen a single time. The chain's CDR3 is CASSYSMYSGLYGYTF. The CDR3 nucleotides read TGTGCCAGCAGTTACTCGATGTATTCGGGTCTCTATGGCTACACCTTC. The chain employs TRBV6-5 and TRBJ1-2; D gene ambiguous. The germline V gene encodes CDR1 MNHEY and CDR2 SVGAGI. V was pared by 0 bases and J by 4 bases, with 15 bases between. CDR3 length: 16 residues.

The chain has TRBV6-6 and TRBJ2-1; D may correspond to TRBD1 or TRBD2 (5 bases each). Germline CDR1 MNHNY, CDR2 SVGAGI (reference sequence). Trimming took 2 bases from V and 8 from J, leaving 7 bases between them. The CDR3 is 12 amino acids. The CDR3 reads CASSYGGDEQFF. CDR3 DNA: TGTGCCAGCAGTTACGGGGGAGATGAGCAGTTCTTC.

This clone was found once. This rearrangement joins TRBV2 to TRBJ1-4; the match to TRBD1 covers 10 bases. J gave up 3 bases and V 4 bases, and 17 bases lay outside the gene matches. Germline V lookup: CDR1 SNHLY, CDR2 FYNNEI. This CDR3 has 20 residues. The CDR3 reads CASSVMPHSGTGAPNEKLFF. CDR3 in DNA: TGTGCCAGCAGTGTGATGCCCCACTCCGGGACAGGGGCCCCTAATGAAAAACTGTTTTTT.

This clone showed up just a few times. The chain links TRBV6-6 to TRBJ2-1; tentative D call: TRBD2 (5 bases). Germline V gene sequence: CDR1 MNHNY, CDR2 SVGAGI (reference sequence). The CDR3 contains 16 residues. The V end was cut by 0 bases, the J end by 10 bases, with 19 bases between. The CDR3 here is CASSYSISVAGGEQFF. In nucleotides, the CDR3 is TGTGCCAGCAGTTACTCGATCTCAGTAGCCGGAGGAGAGCAGTTCTTC.

The chain recombines TRBV6-5 with TRBJ1-2; D remains ambiguous. CDR1 MNHEY and CDR2 SVGAGI come from the germline V gene. CDR3 length equals 15 residues. Deletions cut 2 bases from V and 3 bases from J, with 13 bases between. Here the CDR3 DNA reads TGTGCCAGCAGTTACGCACGGACTTCGGACTATGGCTACACCTTC. Its translation: CASSYARTSDYGYTF.

This clone was seen repeatedly, ten times or more. The V and J genes are TRBV9 and TRBJ2-1; TRBD2 matches at 7 bases. The CDR3 totals 16 residues. Germline V gene sequence: CDR1 SGDLS, CDR2 YYNGEE. V shed 2 bases, J shed 0 bases, and the junction held 5 bases outside the gene matches. Here the CDR3 reads CASSVSSGISYNEQFF. CDR3 coding DNA: TGTGCCAGCAGCGTCTCTAGCGGCATCTCCTACAATGAGCAGTTCTTC.

The chain employs TRBV14 and TRBJ2-3; 8 bases are shared with TRBD2. CDR3 length equals 18 residues. With 1 base clipped from V and 4 bases from J, the junction kept 13 bases outside the gene matches. Germline V gives CDR1 SGHDN, CDR2 FVKESK. The CDR3, as DNA: TGTGCCAGCAGCCAAGTCCCGCTAATGGGACTAGGTCCAGATACGCAGTATTTT. It specifies CASSQVPLMGLGPDTQYF.

The CDR3 DNA is TGTGCCAGCAGTTTGCTCGGCACTGAAGCTTTCTTT. It specifies CASSLLGTEAFF. V gene TRBV28 combines with J gene TRBJ1-1, with D uncertain. The V gene lost 3 bases and the J gene lost 4 bases, with 6 bases spanning the gap. CDR1 is MDHEN and CDR2 is SYDVKM in the germline V gene. This CDR3 comprises 12 residues. Using reference TRBV28 and TRBJ1-1 for the parts outside the CDR3, the full variable domain is DVKVTQSSRYLVKRTGEKVFLECVQDMDHENMFWYRQDPGLGLRLIYFSYDVKMKEKGDIPEGYSVSREKKERFSLILESASTNQTSMYLCASSLLGTEAFFGQGTRLTVV.

The J gene is TRBJ1-2, the V gene TRBV6-1; a weak D match, TRBD1 (6 bases). CDR1 is MNHNS, CDR2 SASEGT, per germline. The CDR3 spans 14 residues. The V end lost 3 bases, the J end lost 8 bases, and 16 bases lay between the germline ends. DNA of the CDR3: TGTGCCAGCAGTGAGCGAGGGGGATTGAGAGGCTACACCTTC. Its translation: CASSERGGLRGYTF.

The chain couples TRBV4-1 to TRBJ2-5; D unclear. Germline V gives CDR1 MGHRA, CDR2 YSYEKL. The CDR3 has 11 residues. V dropped 5 bases and J dropped 7 bases, with 8 bases sitting between them. The CDR3: CASSYWGTQYF. In DNA form, the CDR3 reads TGCGCCAGCAGCTACTGGGGGACCCAGTACTTC.

The chain links TRBV7-9 to TRBJ2-7, with D tentatively TRBD2 (5 bases). Trimming pared 2 bases from V and 4 bases from J, leaving 15 bases between. This CDR3 is built from 15 residues. Germline CDR1 and CDR2: SEHNR and FQNEAQ (reference sequence). CDR3 nucleotide sequence: TGTGCCAGCAGCTTATCGGCAGTCTCGGGGTACGAGCAGTACTTC. It yields the protein CASSLSAVSGYEQYF.

The chain uses TRBV10-2 and TRBJ2-2; D not certain. Trimming removed 3 bases from V and 6 bases from J, with 2 bases in between. CDR3 length: 11 amino acids. Germline V gene lookup returns CDR1 WSHSY and CDR2 SAAADI. Here the CDR3 DNA reads TGCGCCAGCAGTGATGCCGGGGAGCTGTTTTTT. Translation: CASSDAGELFF.